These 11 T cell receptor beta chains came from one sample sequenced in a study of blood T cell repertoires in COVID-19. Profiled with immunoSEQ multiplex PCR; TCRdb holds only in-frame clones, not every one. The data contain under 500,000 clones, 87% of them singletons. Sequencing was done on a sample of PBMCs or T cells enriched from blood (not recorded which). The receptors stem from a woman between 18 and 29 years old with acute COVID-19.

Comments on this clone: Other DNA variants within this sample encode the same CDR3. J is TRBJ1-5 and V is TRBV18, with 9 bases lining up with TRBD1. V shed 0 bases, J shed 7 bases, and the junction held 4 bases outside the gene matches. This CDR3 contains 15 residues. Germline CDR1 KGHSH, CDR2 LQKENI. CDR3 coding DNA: TGTGCCAGCTCACCACCGGGACAGGGCGGACAGCCCCAGCATTTT. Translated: CASSPPGQGGQPQHF.

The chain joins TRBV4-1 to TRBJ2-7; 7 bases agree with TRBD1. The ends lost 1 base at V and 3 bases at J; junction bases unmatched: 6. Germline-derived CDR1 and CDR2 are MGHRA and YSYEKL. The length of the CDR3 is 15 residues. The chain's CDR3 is CASSQGQGLFYEQYF. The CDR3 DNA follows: TGCGCCAGCAGCCAAGGACAGGGTCTATTCTACGAGCAGTACTTC.

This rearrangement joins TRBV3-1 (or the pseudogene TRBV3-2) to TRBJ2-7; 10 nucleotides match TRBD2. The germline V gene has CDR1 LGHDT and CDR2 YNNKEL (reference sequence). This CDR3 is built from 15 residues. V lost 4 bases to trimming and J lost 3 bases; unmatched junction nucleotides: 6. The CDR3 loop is CASSPGLAEVYEQYF. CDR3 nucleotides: TGTGCCAGCAGCCCAGGACTAGCGGAGGTCTACGAGCAGTACTTC.

DNA of the CDR3: TGTGCCAGCAGCTATAGCGGGGGGCCCTACGAGCAGTACTTC. Its protein is CASSYSGGPYEQYF. The chain carries TRBV7-2 and TRBJ2-7, with 10 bases that match TRBD2. V lost 4 bases and J lost 2; bases outside the gene matches: 2. CDR1 is SGHTA and CDR2 is FQGNSA in the germline V gene. The CDR3 covers 14 residues.

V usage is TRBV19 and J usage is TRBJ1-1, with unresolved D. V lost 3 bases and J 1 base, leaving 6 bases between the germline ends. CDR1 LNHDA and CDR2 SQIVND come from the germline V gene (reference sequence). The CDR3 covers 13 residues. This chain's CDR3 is CASSISENTEAFF. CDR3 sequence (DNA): TGTGCCAGTAGTATCTCAGAGAACACTGAAGCTTTCTTT.

This CDR3 is CAWSGRATDTQYF. The CDR3 region has the DNA TGTGCCTGGAGTGGAAGAGCCACAGATACGCAGTATTTT. The chain recombines TRBV30 with TRBJ2-3; D unresolved. In germline, CDR1 is GTSNPN, CDR2 SVGIG (reference sequence). V lost 1 base and J 2 bases, leaving 7 bases between the germline ends. CDR3 length equals 13 residues.

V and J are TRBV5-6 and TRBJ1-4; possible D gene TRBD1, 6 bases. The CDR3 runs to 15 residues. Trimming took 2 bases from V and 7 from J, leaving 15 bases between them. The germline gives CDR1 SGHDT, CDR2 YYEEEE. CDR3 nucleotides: TGTGCCAGCAGCTTTAGACAGGTCCCTTTTGAAAAACTGTTTTTT. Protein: CASSFRQVPFEKLFF.

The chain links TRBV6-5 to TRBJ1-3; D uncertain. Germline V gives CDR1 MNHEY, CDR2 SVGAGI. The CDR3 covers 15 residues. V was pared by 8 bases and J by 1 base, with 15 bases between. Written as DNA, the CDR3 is TGTGCCAGCCAGGAACAACAGTTATCTGGAAACACCATATATTTT. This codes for CASQEQQLSGNTIYF.

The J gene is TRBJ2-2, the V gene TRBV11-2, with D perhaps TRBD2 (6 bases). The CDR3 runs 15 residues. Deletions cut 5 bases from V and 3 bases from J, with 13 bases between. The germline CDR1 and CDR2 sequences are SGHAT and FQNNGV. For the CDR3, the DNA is TGTGCCAGCAGCCTCGGAGGGTCTTACACCGGGGAGCTGTTTTTT. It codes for CASSLGGSYTGELFF.

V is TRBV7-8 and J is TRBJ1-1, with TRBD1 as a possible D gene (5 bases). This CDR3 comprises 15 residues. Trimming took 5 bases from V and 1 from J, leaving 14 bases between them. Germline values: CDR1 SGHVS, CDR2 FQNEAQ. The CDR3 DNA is TGTGCCAGCAGCCGAAGACAGCCACAGAACACTGAAGCTTTCTTT. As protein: CASSRRQPQNTEAFF. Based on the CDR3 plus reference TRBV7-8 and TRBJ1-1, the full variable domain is GAGVSQSPRYKVAKRGQDVALRCDPISGHVSLFWYQQALGQGPEFLTYFQNEAQLDKSGLPSDRFFAERPEGSVSTLKIQRTQQEDSAVYLCASSRRQPQNTEAFFGQGTRLTVV.

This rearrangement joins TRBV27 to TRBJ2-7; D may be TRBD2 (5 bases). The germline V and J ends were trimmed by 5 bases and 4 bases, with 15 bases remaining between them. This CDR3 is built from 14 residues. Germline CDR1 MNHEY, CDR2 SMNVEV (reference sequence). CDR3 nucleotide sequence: TGTGCCAGCAGTCCAACCGGGATCCTATACGAGCAGTACTTC. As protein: CASSPTGILYEQYF.